This note documents a single T cell receptor (beta chain) sequence. Its antigen is as yet unknown. This sample is part of a study of cytomegalovirus exposure and HLA in healthy donors. Study-wide points: Reported performance of the classifier showed diagnosis of cytomegalovirus status with high specificity and sensitivity.

Use of 60 Vbeta and 13 Jbeta primers characterized the PCR. Profiling relied on immunoSEQ multiplex PCR, and the TCRdb table lists in-frame clones only, not all of them. In the table there are more than 85,000 clones, about 62% of which are singletons. V lost 1 base to trimming and J lost 6 bases; unmatched junction nucleotides: 13. The CDR3 spans 17 residues. The V gene's germline CDR1 is SGHVS and CDR2 FNYEAQ. The sequencing input was PBMCs. The source of this sequence is a human donor in good health. The gene calls are TRBV7-6 and TRBJ2-3; TRBD2 aligns across 7 bases. The CDR3 DNA reads TGTGCCAGCAGCTTAGAGCTAGCGGCGGTTCTGGGGGATACGCAGTATTTT. This codes for CASSLELAAVLGDTQYF.